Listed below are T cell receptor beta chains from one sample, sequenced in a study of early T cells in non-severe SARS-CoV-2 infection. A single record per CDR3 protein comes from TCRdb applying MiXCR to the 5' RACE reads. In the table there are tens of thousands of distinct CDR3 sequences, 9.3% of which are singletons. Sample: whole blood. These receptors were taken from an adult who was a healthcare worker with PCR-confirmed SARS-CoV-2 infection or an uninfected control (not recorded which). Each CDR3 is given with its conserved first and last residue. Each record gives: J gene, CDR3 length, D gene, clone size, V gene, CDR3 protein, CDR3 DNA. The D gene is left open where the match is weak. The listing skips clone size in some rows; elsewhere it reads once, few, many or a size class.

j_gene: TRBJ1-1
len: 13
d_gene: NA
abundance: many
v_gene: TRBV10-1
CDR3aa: CASSVGPNTEAFF
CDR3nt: TGCGCCAGCAGTGTGGGGCCGAACACTGAAGCTTTCTTT

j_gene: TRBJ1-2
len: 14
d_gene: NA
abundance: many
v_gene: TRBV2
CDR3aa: CASSEARAGLGYTF
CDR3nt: TGTGCCAGCAGTGAAGCGCGGGCAGGGCTGGGCTACACCTTC

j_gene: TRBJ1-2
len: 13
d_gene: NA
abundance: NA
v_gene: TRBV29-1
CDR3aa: CSVSSRDGYGYTF
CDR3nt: TGCAGCGTCTCAAGCCGGGACGGCTATGGCTACACCTTC

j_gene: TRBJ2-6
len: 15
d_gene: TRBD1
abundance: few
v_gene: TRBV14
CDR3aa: CASSIGGTGANVLTF
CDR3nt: TGTGCCAGCAGCATAGGGGGCACTGGGGCCAACGTCCTGACTTTC

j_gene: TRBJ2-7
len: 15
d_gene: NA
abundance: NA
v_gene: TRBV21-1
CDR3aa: CASSKASGSSYEQYF
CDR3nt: TGTGCCAGCAGCAAAGCGTCAGGAAGCTCCTACGAGCAGTACTTC

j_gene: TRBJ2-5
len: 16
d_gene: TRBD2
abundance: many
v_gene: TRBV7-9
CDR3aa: CASSPRATSGQETQYF
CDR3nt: TGTGCCAGCAGCCCGCGAGCGACTAGCGGGCAAGAGACCCAGTACTTC

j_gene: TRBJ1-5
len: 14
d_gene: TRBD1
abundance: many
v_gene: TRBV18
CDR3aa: CASSPGQVNQPQHF
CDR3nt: TGTGCCAGCTCACCTGGACAGGTTAATCAGCCCCAGCATTTT

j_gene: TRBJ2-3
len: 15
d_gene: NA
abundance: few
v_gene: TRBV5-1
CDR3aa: CASSLDGPFTDTQYF
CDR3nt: TGCGCCAGCAGCTTGGACGGGCCCTTCACAGATACGCAGTATTTT

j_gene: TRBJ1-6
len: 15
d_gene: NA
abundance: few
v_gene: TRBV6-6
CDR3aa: CATLPGAGYNSPLHF
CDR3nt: TGTGCCACCCTACCGGGGGCCGGCTATAATTCACCCCTCCACTTT

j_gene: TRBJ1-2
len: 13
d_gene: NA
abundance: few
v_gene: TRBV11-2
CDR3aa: CASSLNIGTGYTF
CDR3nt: TGTGCCAGCAGCTTAAATATAGGGACCGGCTACACCTTC

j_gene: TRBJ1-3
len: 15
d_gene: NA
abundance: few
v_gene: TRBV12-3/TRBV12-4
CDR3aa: CASSLGLASGNTIYF
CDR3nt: TGTGCCAGCAGTTTGGGGTTGGCCTCTGGAAACACCATATATTTT

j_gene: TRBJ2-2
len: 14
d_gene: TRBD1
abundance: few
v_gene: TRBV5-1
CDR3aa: CASSQGQYTGELFF
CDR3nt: TGCGCCAGCAGCCAGGGACAGTACACCGGGGAGCTGTTTTTT

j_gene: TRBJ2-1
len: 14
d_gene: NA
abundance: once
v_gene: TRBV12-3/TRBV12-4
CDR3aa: CASSLLVRPNEQFF
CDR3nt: TGTGCCAGCAGTTTACTTGTGAGGCCAAATGAGCAGTTCTTC

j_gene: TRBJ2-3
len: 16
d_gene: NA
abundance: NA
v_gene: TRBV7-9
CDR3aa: CASSLAMRGSTDTQYF
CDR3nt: TGTGCCAGCAGCTTAGCGATGAGGGGGAGCACAGATACGCAGTATTTT

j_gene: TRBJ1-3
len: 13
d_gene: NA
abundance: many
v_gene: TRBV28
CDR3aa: CASSPIGTRTIYF
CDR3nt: TGTGCCAGCAGTCCTATAGGCACTCGCACCATATATTTT

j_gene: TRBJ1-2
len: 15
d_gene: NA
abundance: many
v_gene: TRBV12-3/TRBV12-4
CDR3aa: CASSPPGRGNYGYTF
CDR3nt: TGTGCCAGCAGTCCTCCCGGGAGGGGTAACTATGGCTACACCTTC

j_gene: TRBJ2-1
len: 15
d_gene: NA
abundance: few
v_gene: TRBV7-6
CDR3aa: CASSFSSSSYNEQFF
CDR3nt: TGTGCCAGCAGCTTTAGCTCTTCCTCCTACAATGAGCAGTTCTTC

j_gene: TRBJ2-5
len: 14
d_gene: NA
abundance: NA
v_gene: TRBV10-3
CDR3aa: CAISEDHGQETQYF
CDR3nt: TGTGCCATCAGTGAGGACCATGGGCAAGAGACCCAGTACTTC

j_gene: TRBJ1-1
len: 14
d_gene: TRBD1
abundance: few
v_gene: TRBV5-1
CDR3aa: CASSEGQPGTEAFF
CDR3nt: TGCGCCAGCAGCGAGGGACAGCCTGGGACTGAAGCTTTCTTT

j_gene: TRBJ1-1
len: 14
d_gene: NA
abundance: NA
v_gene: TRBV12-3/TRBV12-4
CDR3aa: CASSLGQFNTEAFF
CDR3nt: TGTGCCAGCAGTTTAGGCCAGTTCAACACTGAAGCTTTCTTT

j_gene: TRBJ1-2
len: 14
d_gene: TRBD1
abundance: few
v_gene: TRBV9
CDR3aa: CASSVGTGDYGYTF
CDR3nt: TGTGCCAGCAGCGTGGGGACAGGAGACTATGGCTACACCTTC

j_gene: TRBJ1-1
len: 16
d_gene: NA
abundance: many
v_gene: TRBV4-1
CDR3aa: CASSTSRDPRDTEAFF
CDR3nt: TGCGCCAGCAGCACCTCCCGGGATCCAAGGGACACTGAAGCTTTCTTT

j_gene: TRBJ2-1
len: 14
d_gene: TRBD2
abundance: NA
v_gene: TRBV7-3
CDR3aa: CASSSGLAGYEQFF
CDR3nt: TGTGCCAGCAGCTCGGGACTAGCGGGGTATGAGCAGTTCTTC

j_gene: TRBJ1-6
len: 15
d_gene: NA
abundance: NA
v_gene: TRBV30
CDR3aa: CAWTQDSGGASPLHF
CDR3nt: TGTGCCTGGACCCAGGACAGCGGTGGGGCGTCACCCCTCCACTTT

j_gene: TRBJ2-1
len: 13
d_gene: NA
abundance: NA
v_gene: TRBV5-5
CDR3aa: CASSYGLSNEQFF
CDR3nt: TGTGCCAGCAGTTACGGACTCAGCAATGAGCAGTTCTTC

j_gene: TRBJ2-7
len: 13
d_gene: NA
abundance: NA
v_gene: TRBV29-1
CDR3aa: CSAEEPGSYEQYF
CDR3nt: TGCAGCGCGGAAGAGCCTGGCTCCTACGAGCAGTACTTC

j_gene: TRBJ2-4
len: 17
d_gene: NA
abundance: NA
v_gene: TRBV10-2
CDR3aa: CASSESVAGITKNIQYF
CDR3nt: TGCGCCAGCAGTGAGTCGGTGGCAGGGATAACCAAAAACATTCAGTACTTC

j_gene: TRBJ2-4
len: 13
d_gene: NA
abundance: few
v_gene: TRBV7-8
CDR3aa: CASSLWPKNIQYF
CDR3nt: TGTGCCAGCAGCTTATGGCCAAAAAACATTCAGTACTTC

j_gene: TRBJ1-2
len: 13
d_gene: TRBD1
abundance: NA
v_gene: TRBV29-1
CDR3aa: CSVRDRENYGYTF
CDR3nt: TGCAGCGTCCGGGACAGGGAGAACTATGGCTACACCTTC

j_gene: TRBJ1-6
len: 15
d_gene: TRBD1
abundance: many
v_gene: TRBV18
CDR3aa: CASSLGTGESSPLHF
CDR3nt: TGTGCCAGCTCATTGGGGACAGGGGAGAGTTCACCCCTCCACTTT

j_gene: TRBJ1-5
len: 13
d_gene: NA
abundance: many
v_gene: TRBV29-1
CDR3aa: CSVGDLGNQPQHF
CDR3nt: TGCAGCGTTGGAGACCTAGGAAATCAGCCCCAGCATTTT

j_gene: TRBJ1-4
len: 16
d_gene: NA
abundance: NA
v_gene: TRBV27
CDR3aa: CASSRGGSGTNEKLFF
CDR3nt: TGTGCCAGCAGTCGGGGCGGGTCGGGCACTAATGAAAAACTGTTTTTT

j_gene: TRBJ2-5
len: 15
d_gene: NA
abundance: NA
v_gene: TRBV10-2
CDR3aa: CASSESSANQETQYF
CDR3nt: TGCGCCAGCAGTGAGTCGAGCGCAAACCAAGAGACCCAGTACTTC

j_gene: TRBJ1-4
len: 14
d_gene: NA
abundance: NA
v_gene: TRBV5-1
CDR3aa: CASSIHRTGEKLFF
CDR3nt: TGCGCCAGCTCGATTCACCGGACCGGAGAAAAACTGTTTTTT

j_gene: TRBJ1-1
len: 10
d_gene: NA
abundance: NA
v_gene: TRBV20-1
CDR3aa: CSASDTEAFF
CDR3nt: TGCAGTGCTAGTGACACTGAAGCTTTCTTT

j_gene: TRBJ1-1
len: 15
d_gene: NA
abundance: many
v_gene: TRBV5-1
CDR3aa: CASSGRDNINTEAFF
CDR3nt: TGCGCCAGCAGCGGCCGGGACAACATCAACACTGAAGCTTTCTTT

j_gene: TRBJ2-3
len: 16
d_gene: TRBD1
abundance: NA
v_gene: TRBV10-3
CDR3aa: CAISESGTVSTDTQYF
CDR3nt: TGTGCCATCAGTGAGTCTGGGACAGTAAGCACAGATACGCAGTATTTT

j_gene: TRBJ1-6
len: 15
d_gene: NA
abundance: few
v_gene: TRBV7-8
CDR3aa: CASSLDRGLNSPLHF
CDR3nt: TGTGCCAGCAGCTTAGATCGGGGGTTGAATTCACCCCTCCACTTT

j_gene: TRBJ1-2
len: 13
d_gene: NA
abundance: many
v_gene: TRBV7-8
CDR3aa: CASSLGRNYGYTF
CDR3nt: TGTGCCAGCAGCTTGGGGAGAAACTATGGCTACACCTTC

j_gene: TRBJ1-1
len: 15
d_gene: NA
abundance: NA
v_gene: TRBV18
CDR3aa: CASSPPGPRRTEAFF
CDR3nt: TGTGCCAGCTCACCGCCGGGTCCTAGGAGAACTGAAGCTTTCTTT

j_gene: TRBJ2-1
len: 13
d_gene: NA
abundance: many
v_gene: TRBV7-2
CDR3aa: CASSLIRGGEQFF
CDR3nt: TGTGCCAGCAGCTTAATCAGGGGAGGGGAGCAGTTCTTC

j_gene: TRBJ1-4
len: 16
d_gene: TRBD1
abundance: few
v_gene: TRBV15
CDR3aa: CATSRDGRGQDEKLFF
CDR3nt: TGTGCCACCAGCAGAGATGGGAGGGGGCAGGATGAAAAACTGTTTTTT

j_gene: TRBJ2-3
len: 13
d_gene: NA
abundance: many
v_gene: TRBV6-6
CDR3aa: CASSYNIRGTQYF
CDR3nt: TGTGCCAGCAGTTACAACATTAGGGGTACGCAGTATTTT